This T cell receptor beta chain was sequenced for a study of T cells in Graves' hyperthyroidism and ophthalmopathy. The study, taken as a whole, reports: Ophthalmopathy, as predicted by the model, came a median around 7 months after the prediction.

TCR beta CDR3 sequences were amplified from RNA transcripts. The primer set for the first-round RT-PCR of the TCR CDR3 was HTBI. TCRdb itself ran the multiplex PCR reads through MiXCR, one entry per CDR3 protein. The sample consists of roughly 400,000 distinct CDR3 sequences, approximately 25% of them appearing once. In the case of this clonotype: Its target is not known.

Diagnoses were established using clinical symptoms, serum thyroxine and TRAb, thyroid ultrasound and orbital computed tomography. V was cut by 4 bases and J by 3 bases, with 15 bases left in between. Germline CDR1 reads SGDLS; CDR2 reads YYNGEE. This CDR3 is built from 15 residues. The TCR comes from a middle-aged man with Graves' hyperthyroidism. This chain uses TRBV9 with TRBJ2-3; perhaps D is TRBD1 or TRBD2 (5 bases each). Sequenced sample: blood. CDR3 DNA sequence: TGTGCCAGCAGCTACGGGGACCACGAAACAGATACGCAGTATTTT. Its translation: CASSYGDHETDTQYF.